Following are 16 T cell receptor beta chains from one sample sequenced in a study of breast tumors, draining lymph nodes, adjacent tissues. TCRdb reprocessed the multiplex PCR reads via MiXCR and lists one record per CDR3 protein. The repertoire includes 15,000 to 20,000 distinct CDR3 sequences, 40% to 55% of them detected once, and approximately 12% sits in the top ten. Material for sequencing was tumor-adjacent breast tissue. All receptors derive from a female donor with breast cancer. Some clones in this sample may be carry-over from other donors' samples.

This clonotype was detected ten times or more. This may come from a read error, since a much larger clone is one base off. The chain links TRBV12-3 or TRBV12-4 to TRBJ2-7; the D gene is possibly TRBD2 (6 bases). Trimming took 5 bases from V and 2 from J, leaving 13 bases between them. This CDR3 spans 14 amino acids. In DNA form, the CDR3 reads TGTGCCAGCAGTACGTGGGAGGTACCCTACGAGCAGTACTTC. It encodes CASSTWEVPYEQYF.

The table lists this clonotype with many counts. V gene TRBV5-1 combines with J gene TRBJ2-2; D is perhaps TRBD1 or TRBD2 (5 bases each). Germline V gene sequence: CDR1 SGHRS, CDR2 YFSETQ. This CDR3 comprises 15 residues. V lost 1 base and J lost 6, with 13 bases in between. For the CDR3, the DNA is TGCGCCAGCAGCTTGATAGTTCGGGGCTCCGGGGAGCTGTTTTTT. It encodes CASSLIVRGSGELFF.

In its sample, this clonotype is medium-sized (0.01 to 0.1%). The gene calls are TRBV2 and TRBJ2-7; 9 bases fit TRBD2. CDR1 and CDR2 from the germline V gene are SNHLY and FYNNEI. With 4 bases clipped from V and 0 bases from J, the junction kept 13 bases outside the gene matches. The CDR3 has 18 amino acids. CDR3 in DNA: TGTGCCAGCAGTGTAAAGGGAAACTTAGCGGGGGCCTCCTACGAGCAGTACTTC. This translates into CASSVKGNLAGASYEQYF.

This clonotype has a count of ten or more. The gene calls are TRBV19 and TRBJ1-5, with D tentatively TRBD1 (5 bases). The CDR3 has 17 amino acids. CDR1 and CDR2 (germline): LNHDA, SQIVND (reference sequence). V was trimmed by 4 bases and J by 0 bases, leaving 16 bases between them. Written as DNA, the CDR3 is TGTGCCAGTAGTAATCGAGCAGGGCCCTCTAGCAATCAGCCCCAGCATTTT. It is translated as CASSNRAGPSSNQPQHF.

Comment on this clonotype: Given a much more abundant clone one base away, this may be a read error. The CDR3 ends on some other residue instead of the conserved phenylalanine or tryptophan, so this is likely a read error. The chain recombines TRBV10-2 with TRBJ2-7; 8 bases align to TRBD1. V was clipped by 7 bases and J by 4 bases; unmatched bases: 9. Germline V CDR1 and CDR2: WSHSY, SAAADI. The CDR3 sequence is 14 residues long. The chain's CDR3 is CASTGTGGGYEQYY. DNA for the CDR3: TGCGCCAGCACCGGGACAGGAGGGGGATACGAGCAGTACTAC.

DNA of the CDR3: TGTGCCAGCAGCCCCGGGACAGACTCTGGAAACACCATATATTTT. As protein: CASSPGTDSGNTIYF. The gene calls are TRBV11-2 and TRBJ1-3, with 7 bases that match TRBD1. With 5 bases clipped from V and 0 bases from J, the junction kept 4 bases outside the gene matches. The germline gives CDR1 SGHAT, CDR2 FQNNGV. The CDR3 spans 15 residues.

By its share, this clonotype is medium-sized. This chain joins TRBV7-2 and TRBJ2-7; 9 bases agree with TRBD2. Germline CDR1 reads SGHTA; CDR2 reads FQGNSA. The CDR3 consists of 14 residues. V lost 2 bases, J lost 6 bases, and 5 bases stayed unmatched. CDR3 sequence (DNA): TGTGCCAGCAGCTTACGCGGGGGGGCCGTCGAGCAGTACTTC. Protein sequence: CASSLRGGAVEQYF.

The chain links TRBV20-1 to TRBJ1-5; D perhaps matches TRBD1 (5 bases). The germline CDR1 and CDR2 sequences are DFQATT and SNEGSKA (reference sequence). This CDR3 has 16 amino acids. Trimming took off 5 bases at V and 1 base at J, with 18 bases between the two ends. In DNA form, the CDR3 reads TGCAGTGCTGGTATGGCGTCGAGGGGCAGCAATCAGCCCCAGCATTTT. Protein product: CSAGMASRGSNQPQHF.

The chain employs TRBV9 and TRBJ1-6; no definite D call. The CDR3 is made up of 12 amino acids. Germline-derived CDR1 and CDR2 are SGDLS and YYNGEE. V gave up 4 bases and J gave up 8 bases, with 7 bases separating them. CDR3 protein: CASSSRDSPLHF. The CDR3 nucleotides read TGTGCCAGCAGCTCTCGTGATTCACCCCTCCACTTT.

In its sample, this clonotype was seen many times. The chain is built from TRBV7-9 and TRBJ1-1; maybe TRBD1 (5 bases). Trimming cost V 1 base and J 7 bases, with 13 bases left between them. The germline V gene has CDR1 SEHNR and CDR2 FQNEAQ (reference sequence). The CDR3 loop spans 14 amino acids. CDR3 in DNA: TGTGCCAGCAGCTTAGGTTGGGGGGGGGGTGAAGCTTTCTTT. Translated: CASSLGWGGGEAFF.

The chain recombines TRBV7-9 with TRBJ2-5, with TRBD2 matching 15 bases. Germline CDR1 and CDR2: SEHNR and FQNEAQ (reference sequence). CDR3 length equals 17 residues. With V trimmed by 4 bases and J by 5 bases, 8 bases remained unmatched. DNA of the CDR3: TGTGCCAGCAGCTGGGGACTAGCGGGAGGTCAGGGGGAGACCCAGTACTTC. It yields the protein CASSWGLAGGQGETQYF.

This clonotype was seen ten or more times. A much larger clonotype is one base distant, so this may be a read error. The chain links TRBV11-2 to TRBJ2-7; the D is unclear. In germline, CDR1 is SGHAT, CDR2 FQNNGV. The length of the CDR3 is 13 residues. The V and J ends lost 1 base and 6 bases respectively, with 10 bases between them. The DNA of the CDR3 is TGTGCCAGCAGCTTAGCGCACACCTCCGAGCAGTACTTC. This sequence encodes CASSLAHTSEQYF.

By frequency in the sample, this clonotype is medium-sized. The chain has TRBV5-8 and TRBJ2-6; 7 bases are a match to TRBD2. This CDR3 contains 15 residues. Germline V gene lookup returns CDR1 SGHTS and CDR2 YDEGEE. The V gene end was trimmed by 4 bases and the J gene end by 4 bases; junction bases not matched to a gene: 5. The CDR3 DNA reads as TGTGCCAGCAGCCGGGGGGAAGTCGGGGCCAACGTCCTGACTTTC. It translates to CASSRGEVGANVLTF.

The V and J genes are TRBV12-3 or TRBV12-4 and TRBJ2-7, with 8 positions matching TRBD1. Trimming removed 5 bases from V and 5 bases from J; junction bases left unmatched: 11. The CDR3 consists of 15 residues. Here the CDR3 reads CASSPTAGGKDEQYF. The CDR3 nucleotides read TGTGCCAGCAGTCCCACGGCAGGGGGCAAGGACGAGCAGTACTTC.

Comment on this clonotype: No DNA is shown, since the ends of the CDR3 on it are uncertain; the CDR3 is the one TCRdb lists. The V call is TRBV5-8, the J call TRBJ2-2; no check of the table's D call, TRBD2, against the DNA was made. Germline CDR1 reads SGHTS; CDR2 reads YDEGEE. The CDR3 totals 23 residues, both ends included. CDR3 sequence: CASTNLAGGNEQYFGPGTGELFF.

This clonotype was detected ten times or more. The V and J genes are TRBV7-8 and TRBJ1-1, with D uncertain. Trimming removed 0 bases at V and 11 bases at J, with 13 bases between. Germline V CDR1 and CDR2: SGHVS, FQNEAQ. The CDR3 runs 13 residues. In DNA, the CDR3 is TGTGCCAGCAGCTTAGCAGGGTCCTGGGAGGCTTTCTTT. Translating it yields CASSLAGSWEAFF.